This T cell receptor beta chain was identified in a study of beta chain features in type 1 diabetes (dated by TCRdb to the late 2010s). Study-level background: Mean age, gender distribution, total cell number and subset yield did not differ between patients and healthy donors. Naive and central memory subsets were obtained from all 30 or so donors, but regulatory and stem cell-like memory subsets were isolated from only 8 patients and 8 healthy donors. A total of 85 million to 110 million sorted cells were examined across all samples, and RNA yield correlated strongly with the number of cells per subset. The study compared TCRB repertoires of sorted circulating CD4+ T cell subsets between recently diagnosed type 1 diabetes patients and matched healthy donors.

Results and caveats for the whole study, not just this receptor: The naive, central memory and regulatory TCRB repertoires appeared to resemble one another more closely among patients than among healthy donors. Because cDNA rather than genomic DNA was sequenced, highly expressing activated cells could have been over-represented, although no difference in activation and CD3 levels was found between groups. Shorter templates might be favored by PCR, yet because patient and control samples were amplified and corrected together, any such skew would affect both groups equally. At VDJ recombination sites, patients with type 1 diabetes made fewer insertions and deleted more nucleotides, a pattern implying thymic rearrangement abnormalities. HLA sub-analyses involved small numbers of individuals, so any influence of HLA type on TCRB rearrangement remained unresolved. Type 1 diabetes patients showed a moderate but significant shortening of TCRB CDR3 length in all four CD4+ subsets.

Its CDR3 holds 15 amino acids, cysteine through phenylalanine. The kept DNA is CDR3 alone, 45 bases in frame from the first base. The V end loses 5 bases and the J end loses 3 bases, and a stretch of 16 bases separates them. Looking up the germline V gene yields CDR1 MDHEN and CDR2 SYDVKM. Each donor gave one peripheral blood draw, averaging approximately 0.12 L, which was collected into heparinised tubes. A BD FACSAria II was used to sort naive, central memory, regulatory and stem cell-like memory CD4+ T cells with a panel that included CD45RO, CCR7, CD25, CD127, CD95 and CD27. All sorted populations exceeded 98% purity. Right away, PBMCs were isolated by Lymphoprep density gradient centrifugation and were stained directly, with no culture step. So that batch effects would be minimized, each experiment stained and sorted samples in pairs, pairing one healthy donor with one patient. The entire isolated RNA was reverse transcribed using the High Capacity cDNA Reverse Transcription Kit, and thus expressed TCRB transcripts were sequenced. Deep immunoSEQ sequencing was performed on naive, central memory and regulatory T cell samples, with an average of roughly 4 million total reads per sample. After sorted cells were lysed in RLT buffer, RNA was extracted with DNase-treated RNeasy Micro or Mini kits, with the choice depending on cell number. Each cell subset was processed on its own to prevent cross-contamination, while patient and healthy donor samples were processed together. The immunoSEQ multiplex PCR was used to amplify TCRB sequences from cDNA, yielding 87-bp fragments that span the CDR3 region. Sequencing of the amplicons was performed on the Illumina HiSeq platform. The original pipeline was this. PCR bias was corrected computationally using synthetic template baselines, and reads within Hamming distance 2 were collapsed, with unmergeable singletons discarded. Reads were aligned against IMGT to assign V, D and J genes, CDR3 length and insertions or deletions at six rearrangement sites. Within each subset, clonotype counts were normalized to sorted cell number, and only after that were true diversity and Gini coefficients computed with the tcR R package. Repertoire sharing was quantified using the overlap coefficient calculated on TCRB nucleotide sequences. Out-of-frame TCRB sequences from naive cells were analyzed as a proxy for the pre-selection repertoire. TCRdb's version of the immuneACCESS table is confined to in-frame rearrangements and falls short of the full clone set. An unresolved V gene accounts for under half of the shortfall where checked; the remainder is of unknown origin. Clone size and V and J calls were adopted from that table, with D and trimming inferred from the DNA. This sample holds hundreds of thousands of clones; roughly an eighth were observed only once. The ten most abundant clones make up 0.035% to 0.045% of the sample.

This clone turned up a few times. This receptor's antigen is unknown. Base qualities were left out, and no much larger clone turns up one base away. The sample taken for sequencing was naive CD4+ T cells from blood. The sample's cell subset or site label is to be understood as: true naive CD4+ T cells. Recombination linked TRBV28 to TRBJ2-5; the D gene cannot be resolved reliably. The source of this sequence is a man aged 18 to 30 with type 1 diabetes. The nucleotides read TGTGCCAGCAGTCCCCCGGACCGTCCAGAAGAGACCCAGTACTTC. This translates into CASSPPDRPEETQYF.